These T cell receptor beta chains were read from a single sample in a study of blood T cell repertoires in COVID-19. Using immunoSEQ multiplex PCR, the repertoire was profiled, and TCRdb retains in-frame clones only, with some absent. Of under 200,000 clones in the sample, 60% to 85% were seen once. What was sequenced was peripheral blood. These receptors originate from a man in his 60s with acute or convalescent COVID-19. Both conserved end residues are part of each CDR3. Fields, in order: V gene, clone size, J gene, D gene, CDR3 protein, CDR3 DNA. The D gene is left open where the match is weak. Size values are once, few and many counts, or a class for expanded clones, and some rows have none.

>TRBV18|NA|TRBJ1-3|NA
CASSPGSGAGNTIYF
TGTGCCAGCTCACCAGGTTCAGGGGCTGGAAACACCATATATTTT
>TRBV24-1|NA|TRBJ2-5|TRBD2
CATSVGSGGTQETQYF
TGTGCCACCAGTGTTGGGAGCGGGGGGACTCAAGAGACCCAGTACTTC
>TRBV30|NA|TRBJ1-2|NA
CAWDSGQGYTF
TGTGCCTGGGATTCAGGGCAGGGCTACACCTTC
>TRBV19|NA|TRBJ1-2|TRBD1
CASSPLTGGDGYTF
TGTGCCAGTAGTCCCCTGACAGGGGGCGATGGCTACACCTTC
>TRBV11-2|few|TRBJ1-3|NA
CASGSNSGNTIYF
TGTGCCAGCGGGAGTAACTCTGGAAACACCATATATTTT
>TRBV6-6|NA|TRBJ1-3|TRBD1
CASSRQGSLSGNTIYF
TGTGCCAGCAGTAGACAGGGGTCCCTTTCTGGAAACACCATATATTTT
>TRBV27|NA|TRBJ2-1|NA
CASSGSGKGEQFF
TGTGCCAGCAGCGGGTCAGGGAAGGGTGAGCAGTTCTTC
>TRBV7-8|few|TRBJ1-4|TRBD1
CASSLAPVTTGGGEKLFF
TGTGCCAGCAGCTTAGCTCCAGTGACGACAGGGGGCGGGGAAAAACTGTTTTTT
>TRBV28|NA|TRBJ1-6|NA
CASSRDLLLSPLHF
TGTGCCAGCAGCCGGGACTTGCTTCTTTCACCCCTCCACTTT
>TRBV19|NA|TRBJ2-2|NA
CASSIDLNTGELFF
TGTGCCAGTAGTATAGATCTGAACACCGGGGAGCTGTTTTTT
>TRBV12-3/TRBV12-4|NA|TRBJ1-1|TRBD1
CASNKYRGPEAFF
TGTGCCAGCAACAAATACAGGGGGCCTGAAGCTTTCTTT
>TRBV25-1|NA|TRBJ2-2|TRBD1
CAVNHRGGGELFF
TGTGCCGTTAACCACAGGGGTGGCGGGGAGCTGTTTTTT
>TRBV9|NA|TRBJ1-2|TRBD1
CASSVGQGSGYTF
TGTGCCAGCAGCGTAGGACAGGGGAGCGGCTACACCTTC
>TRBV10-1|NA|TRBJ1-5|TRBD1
CAIPFLRTGPGQPQHF
TGCGCCATCCCCTTTCTCAGGACAGGGCCGGGGCAGCCCCAGCATTTT
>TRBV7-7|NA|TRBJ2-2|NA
CASSPRGSNTGELFF
TGTGCCAGCAGCCCCCGCGGCTCGAACACCGGGGAGCTGTTTTTT
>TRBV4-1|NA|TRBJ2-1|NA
CASSHNSERGTEQFF
TGCGCCAGCAGCCATAACTCGGAGCGTGGAACAGAGCAGTTCTTC
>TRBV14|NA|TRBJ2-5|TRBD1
CASSSQGKRYATQYF
TGTGCCAGCAGCTCACAGGGGAAGAGGTACGCGACCCAGTACTTC
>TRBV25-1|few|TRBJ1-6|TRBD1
CASSETGRNSPLHF
TGTGCCAGCAGTGAGACAGGGAGAAATTCACCCCTCCACTTT
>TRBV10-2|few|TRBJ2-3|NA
CASGPGPADTQYF
TGCGCCAGCGGCCCAGGGCCCGCAGATACGCAGTATTTT
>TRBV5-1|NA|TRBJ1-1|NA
CASSSTGMADTEAFF
TGCGCCAGCAGCTCCACAGGGATGGCGGACACTGAAGCTTTCTTT
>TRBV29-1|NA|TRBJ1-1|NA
CSVKDNSNTEAFF
TGCAGCGTGAAGGACAACTCGAACACTGAAGCTTTCTTT
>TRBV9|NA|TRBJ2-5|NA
CASSVGLPETQYF
TGTGCCAGCAGCGTAGGGCTCCCCGAGACCCAGTACTTC
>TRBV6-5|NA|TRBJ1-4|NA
CASSPRSGGEKLFF
TGTGCCAGCAGCCCCAGATCGGGGGGTGAAAAACTGTTTTTT
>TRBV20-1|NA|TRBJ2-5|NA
CSASREGGDQETQYF
TGCAGTGCTAGTCGGGAAGGAGGAGACCAAGAGACCCAGTACTTC
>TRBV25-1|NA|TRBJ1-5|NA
CASSDTTGGNQPQHF
TGTGCCAGCAGTGACACAACCGGGGGGAATCAGCCCCAGCATTTT
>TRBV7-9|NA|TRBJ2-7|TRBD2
CASSPSRGGRVGEQYF
TGTGCCAGCAGCCCAAGTCGCGGGGGGCGTGTGGGCGAGCAGTACTTC
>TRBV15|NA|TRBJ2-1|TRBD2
CATSARRPVGERGGRGLDNEQFF
TGTGCCACCAGCGCCCGGCGCCCTGTAGGGGAGCGGGGGGGCCGAGGGTTAGACAATGAGCAGTTCTTC
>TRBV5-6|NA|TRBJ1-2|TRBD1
CASRPTAETGDGYTF
TGTGCCAGCAGACCGACCGCGGAGACAGGGGATGGCTACACCTTC
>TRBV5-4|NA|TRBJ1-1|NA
CASSTPTGNTEAFF
TGTGCCAGCAGCACACCGACGGGGAACACTGAAGCTTTCTTT
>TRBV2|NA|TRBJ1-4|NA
CAGQTASNINEKLFF
TGTGCCGGGCAGACAGCTTCTAACATTAATGAAAAACTGTTTTTT
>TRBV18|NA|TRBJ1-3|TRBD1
CASNSDRGLNTIYF
TGTGCCAGCAACTCCGACAGGGGGCTGAACACCATATATTTT
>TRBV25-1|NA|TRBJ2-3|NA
CASSDPGKWGDTQYF
TGTGCCAGCAGTGATCCAGGGAAGTGGGGAGATACGCAGTATTTT
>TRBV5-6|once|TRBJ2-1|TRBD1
CASSFRQGVYNEQFF
TGTGCCAGCAGCTTCCGACAGGGTGTTTACAATGAGCAGTTCTTC
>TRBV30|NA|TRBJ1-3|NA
CAWSPTGNTIYF
TGTGCCTGGAGTCCTACTGGAAACACCATATATTTT
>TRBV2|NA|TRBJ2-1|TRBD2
CASSERDYNNEQFF
TGTGCCAGCAGTGAAAGGGACTACAACAATGAGCAGTTCTTC
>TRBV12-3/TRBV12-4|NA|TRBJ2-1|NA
CASSLGSYNEQFF
TGTGCCAGCAGTTTAGGCAGTTACAATGAGCAGTTCTTC
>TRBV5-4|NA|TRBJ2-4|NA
CASPGNRLAKNIQYF
TGTGCCAGCCCCGGAAACCGACTAGCCAAAAACATTCAGTACTTC
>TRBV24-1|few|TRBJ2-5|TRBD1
CATSETGGFETQYF
TGTGCCACCAGTGAGACAGGGGGCTTTGAGACCCAGTACTTC
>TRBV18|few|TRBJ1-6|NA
CASSLTGSNAHNSPLHF
TGTGCCAGCTCACTAACAGGGTCTAACGCACATAATTCACCCCTCCACTTT
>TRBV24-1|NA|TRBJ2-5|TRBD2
CATSDSRLAWGQETQYF
TGTGCCACCAGTGATTCCAGACTAGCGTGGGGACAAGAGACCCAGTACTTC
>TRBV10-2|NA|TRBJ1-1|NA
CATRGGGGAFF
TGCGCCACCAGGGGAGGCGGCGGAGCTTTCTTT
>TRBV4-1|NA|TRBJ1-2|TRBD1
CASSHPGGEGYTF
TGCGCCAGCAGCCACCCAGGGGGAGAAGGCTACACCTTC
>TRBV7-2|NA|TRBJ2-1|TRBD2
CASSWTSGGVEQFF
TGTGCCAGCAGCTGGACTAGCGGGGGGGTTGAGCAGTTCTTC
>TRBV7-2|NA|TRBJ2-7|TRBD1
CASSLEGTATYEQYF
TGTGCCAGCAGCTTAGAGGGGACAGCGACCTACGAGCAGTACTTC
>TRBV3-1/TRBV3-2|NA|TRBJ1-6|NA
CASSQERQPLSPLHF
TGTGCCAGCAGCCAAGAACGACAGCCCCTATCACCCCTCCACTTT
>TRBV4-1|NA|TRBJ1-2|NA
CASSQESSIGYTF
TGCGCCAGCAGCCAAGAATCCAGTATTGGCTACACCTTC
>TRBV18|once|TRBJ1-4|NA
CASSPPARAREKLFF
TGTGCCAGCTCACCACCGGCCAGGGCACGTGAAAAACTGTTTTTT
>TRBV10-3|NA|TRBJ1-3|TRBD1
CATRGTAVTISGNTIYF
TGTGCCACCCGGGGGACAGCAGTCACAATCTCTGGAAACACCATATATTTT
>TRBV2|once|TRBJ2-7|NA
CASSEQGLPYEQYF
TGTGCCAGCAGTGAACAGGGGTTACCCTACGAGCAGTACTTC
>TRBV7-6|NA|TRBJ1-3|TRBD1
CASSLAPRGRKSDTIYF
TGTGCCAGCAGCTTAGCCCCAAGGGGGCGAAAGAGTGACACCATATATTTT
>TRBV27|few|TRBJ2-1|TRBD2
CASSSTSGGDYNEQFF
TGTGCCAGCAGTTCCACTAGCGGGGGTGACTACAATGAGCAGTTCTTC
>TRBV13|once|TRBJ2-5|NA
CASSLGFNSQETQYF
TGTGCCAGCAGCTTAGGGTTTAACAGCCAAGAGACCCAGTACTTC
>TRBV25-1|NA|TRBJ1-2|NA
CASSLSGVGGYTF
TGTGCCAGTTCCCTCTCGGGGGTGGGAGGCTACACCTTC
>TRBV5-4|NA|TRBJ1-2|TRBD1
CASSYRQGASYGYTF
TGTGCCAGCAGCTATCGACAGGGGGCTAGCTATGGCTACACCTTC
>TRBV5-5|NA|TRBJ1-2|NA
CASSLGTGGSNYGYTF
TGTGCCAGCAGCTTGGGGACGGGAGGGTCCAACTATGGCTACACCTTC
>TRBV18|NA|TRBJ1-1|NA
CASSLRQVGDTEAFF
TGTGCCAGCTCACTACGACAGGTGGGGGACACTGAAGCTTTCTTT
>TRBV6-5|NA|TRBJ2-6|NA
CASTGRGGGANVLTF
TGTGCCAGCACCGGGCGGGGAGGCGGGGCCAACGTCCTGACTTTC
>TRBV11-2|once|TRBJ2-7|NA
CASSLETANYEQYF
TGTGCCAGCAGCTTAGAGACAGCGAACTACGAGCAGTACTTC
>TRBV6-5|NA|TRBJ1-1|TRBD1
CASRLREQGAYEAFF
TGTGCCAGCAGACTACGAGAACAGGGGGCGTATGAAGCTTTCTTT
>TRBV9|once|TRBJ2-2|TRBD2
CASSPKGGGAGGELFF
TGTGCCAGCAGCCCCAAGGGCGGGGGGGCAGGCGGGGAGCTGTTTTTT